The rows below give T cell receptor beta chains drawn from one sample of a study of T cell responses to AZD1222 COVID-19 vaccine. Profiling relied on immunoSEQ multiplex PCR, and the TCRdb table lists in-frame clones only, not all of them. This table holds 100,000 or so clones, under 95% found once. The sample in question was peripheral blood, obtained on day 0 of AZD1222 vaccination. These receptors came from an adult in good health. CDR3s include the opening cysteine and the closing phenylalanine or tryptophan. Each record gives: V gene, J gene, CDR3 protein.

v_gene: TRBV6-5; j_gene: TRBJ1-4; CDR3aa: CASSRQGAFEKLFF
v_gene: TRBV6-5; j_gene: TRBJ1-1; CDR3aa: CASSYSSGGTEAFF
v_gene: TRBV5-1; j_gene: TRBJ2-7; CDR3aa: CASSLLVRSYEQYF
v_gene: TRBV11-3; j_gene: TRBJ1-4; CDR3aa: CASSSDRGNEKLFF
v_gene: TRBV5-4; j_gene: TRBJ1-1; CDR3aa: CASSVDRNTEAFF
v_gene: TRBV5-1; j_gene: TRBJ2-5; CDR3aa: CASSSGAVRLGETQYF
v_gene: TRBV27; j_gene: TRBJ1-5; CDR3aa: CASSHLWQQESPQPQHF
v_gene: TRBV5-1; j_gene: TRBJ2-1; CDR3aa: CASSLERAGEQFF
v_gene: TRBV19; j_gene: TRBJ1-5; CDR3aa: CASSIVSGQVNQPQHF
v_gene: TRBV14; j_gene: TRBJ1-2; CDR3aa: CASSQDSTGVLHFYGYTF